This TCR beta chain was identified in a study of control samples from healthy donors and cancer patients. TCRdb's table, derived via immunoSEQ multiplex PCR, lists solely in-frame clones and lacks some. The data show about 70,000 clones, roughly 84% seen once. The CDR3 spans 13 residues. V gave up 5 bases and J gave up 4 bases; unmatched junction bases: 2. Germline V gene data show CDR1 as GTSNPN and CDR2 as SVGIG (reference sequence). The clonotype comes from a man in his fifties or sixties in good health. The sequencing input was blood. The chain combines TRBV30 with TRBJ1-6, with TRBD1 matching 7 bases. The DNA for the CDR3 is TGTGCCTGGGGGGGACAGTATAATTCACCCCTCCACTTT. It translates to CAWGGQYNSPLHF.